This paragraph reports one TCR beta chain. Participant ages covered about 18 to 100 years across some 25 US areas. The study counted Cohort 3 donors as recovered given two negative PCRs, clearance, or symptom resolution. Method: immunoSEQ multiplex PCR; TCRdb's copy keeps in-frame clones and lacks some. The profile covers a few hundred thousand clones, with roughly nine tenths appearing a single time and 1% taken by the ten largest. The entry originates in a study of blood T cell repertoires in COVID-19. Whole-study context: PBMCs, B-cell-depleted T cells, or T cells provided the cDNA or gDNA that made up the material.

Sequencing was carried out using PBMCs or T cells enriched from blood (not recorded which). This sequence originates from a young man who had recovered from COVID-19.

For the CDR3, the DNA is TGTGCCAGTAGGTGGTTGGAGGGCAATCAGCCCCAGCATTTT. Protein sequence: CASRWLEGNQPQHF. The chain joins TRBV19 to TRBJ1-5; D gene ambiguous. The CDR3 has 14 amino acids. V dropped 6 bases and J dropped 2 bases, with 11 bases sitting between them. From germline, CDR1 is LNHDA and CDR2 SQIVND (reference sequence).